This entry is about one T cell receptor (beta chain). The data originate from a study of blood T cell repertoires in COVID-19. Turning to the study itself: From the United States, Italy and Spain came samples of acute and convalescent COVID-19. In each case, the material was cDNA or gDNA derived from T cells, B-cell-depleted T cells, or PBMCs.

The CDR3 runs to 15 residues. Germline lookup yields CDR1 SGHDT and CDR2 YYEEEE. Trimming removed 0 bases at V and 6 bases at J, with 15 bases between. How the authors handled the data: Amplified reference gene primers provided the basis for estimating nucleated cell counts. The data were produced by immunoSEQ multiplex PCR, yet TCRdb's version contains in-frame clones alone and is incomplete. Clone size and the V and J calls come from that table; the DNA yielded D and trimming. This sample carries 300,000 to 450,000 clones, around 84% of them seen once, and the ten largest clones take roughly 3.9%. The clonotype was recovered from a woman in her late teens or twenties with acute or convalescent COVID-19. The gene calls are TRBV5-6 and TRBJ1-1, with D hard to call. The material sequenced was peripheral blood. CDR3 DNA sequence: TGTGCCAGCAGCTTGGCCAGCGGTACGCGCGCTGAAGCTTTCTTT. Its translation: CASSLASGTRAEAFF.